Following are 29 T cell receptor beta chains from one sample sequenced in a study of patients and donors after allogeneic stem cell transplantation. TCRdb ran MiXCR on the RT-PCR reads and lists one entry per CDR3 protein. This table has 150,000 to 250,000 distinct CDR3 sequences, roughly two fifths appearing once. The sample taken for sequencing was blood, either unsorted or a sorted T cell fraction (not recorded which). All receptors come from a human donor who was either an allogeneic HSCT recipient or a stem cell or donor lymphocyte infusion donor (not recorded which). It is not recorded whose cells these are; they may come from a transplant donor.

The chain has TRBV2 and TRBJ2-5; D is perhaps TRBD1 or TRBD2 (6 bases each). Germline V gene lookup returns CDR1 SNHLY and CDR2 FYNNEI. Trimming left V 8 bases short and J 7 bases short, with 11 bases between. The CDR3 loop spans 11 amino acids. CDR3 sequence (DNA): TGTGCCAGCCAGGGGCGGGGGACCCAGTACTTC. Translation: CASQGRGTQYF.

The rearrangement joins TRBV28 to TRBJ2-2; D is ambiguous. There are 13 residues in the CDR3. Germline V gene data show CDR1 as MDHEN and CDR2 as SYDVKM. V lost 7 bases and J 6 bases, leaving 12 bases between the germline ends. As DNA, the CDR3 is TGTGCCAGCACCCTACCCGTTGCCGGGGAGCTGTTTTTT. Translation: CASTLPVAGELFF. Combining the CDR3 with reference TRBV28 and TRBJ2-2 gives the whole variable domain DVKVTQSSRYLVKRTGEKVFLECVQDMDHENMFWYRQDPGLGLRLIYFSYDVKMKEKGDIPEGYSVSREKKERFSLILESASTNQTSMYLCASTLPVAGELFFGEGSRLTVL.

This clonotype was counted only a few times. The chain links TRBV6-5 to TRBJ2-1; D is uncertain. This CDR3 is built from 11 residues. The germline V gene has CDR1 MNHEY and CDR2 SVGAGI. The V and J ends lost 6 bases and 9 bases respectively, with 9 bases between them. This CDR3 is CASSHNGEQFF. CDR3 nucleotide sequence: TGTGCCAGCAGCCACAACGGTGAGCAGTTCTTC.

V usage is TRBV19 and J usage is TRBJ2-1; 12 nucleotides match TRBD2. The CDR3 spans 16 residues. Germline lookup yields CDR1 LNHDA and CDR2 SQIVND (reference sequence). V was clipped by 5 bases and J by 10 bases; unmatched bases: 12. Here the CDR3 DNA reads TGTGCCAGTAGTTCGCGACTAGCGGGAGTTCTCAGGGAGCAGTTCTTC. As protein: CASSSRLAGVLREQFF.

The V call is TRBV29-1, the J call TRBJ1-2; 8 bases map to TRBD1. The J segment lost 6 bases and the V segment lost 6 bases, leaving 12 bases of the junction unmatched. From germline, CDR1 is SQVTM and CDR2 ANQGSEA. This CDR3 has 14 amino acids. CDR3 loop: CSVGGQGLGDGYTF. The CDR3 region has the DNA TGCAGCGTCGGAGGACAGGGCCTGGGCGATGGCTACACCTTC.

The CDR3 region has the DNA TGTGCCAGCAGTGATCCTCTTAGCGGGAGTGAAGAGACCCAGTACTTC. Amino acid sequence: CASSDPLSGSEETQYF. The J gene is TRBJ2-5, the V gene TRBV2; 9 positions match TRBD2. Germline CDR1 and CDR2: SNHLY and FYNNEI. The ends lost 3 bases at V and 3 bases at J; junction bases unmatched: 8. This CDR3 comprises 16 residues.

The rearrangement joins TRBV11-2 to TRBJ2-2, with D maybe TRBD1 (6 bases). Trimming pared 0 bases from V and 4 bases from J, leaving 9 bases between. The germline CDR1 and CDR2 sequences are SGHAT and FQNNGV. The CDR3 runs 15 residues. CDR3 DNA sequence: TGTGCCAGCAGCTTAGAGGGGGCGAGCACCGGGGAGCTGTTTTTT. Protein: CASSLEGASTGELFF.

The V and J genes are TRBV28 and TRBJ2-7; a weak D match, TRBD1 (6 bases). Trimming left V 4 bases short and J 4 bases short, with 14 bases between. The CDR3 has 14 residues. Germline CDR1 and CDR2: MDHEN and SYDVKM. CDR3 in amino acids: CASSSKDRMYEQYF. For the CDR3, the DNA is TGTGCCAGCAGTTCCAAAGACAGGATGTACGAGCAGTACTTC.

The chain carries TRBV5-1 and TRBJ1-1, with D unclear. The V gene lost 6 bases and the J gene lost 11 bases, with 17 bases spanning the gap. This CDR3 spans 12 amino acids. The germline V gene has CDR1 SGHRS and CDR2 YFSETQ. The CDR3 DNA reads TGCGCCAGCAACCACCCCGGGTCGACGGCTTTCTTT. Its translation: CASNHPGSTAFF.

The sample holds a few counts of this clonotype. V usage is TRBV9 and J usage is TRBJ1-1; D may be TRBD1 (5 bases). Germline-derived CDR1 and CDR2 are SGDLS and YYNGEE. V was cut by 0 bases and J by 8 bases, with 17 bases left in between. The CDR3 is 15 amino acids. The CDR3 DNA follows: TGTGCCAGCAGCGTAGGGGTTTCCGGGGGACGCGAAGCTTTCTTT. Translated, it gives CASSVGVSGGREAFF. Combining the CDR3 with reference TRBV9 and TRBJ1-1 gives the whole variable domain DSGVTQTPKHLITATGQRVTLRCSPRSGDLSVYWYQQSLDQGLQFLIQYYNGEERAKGNILERFSAQQFPDLHSELNLSSLELGDSALYFCASSVGVSGGREAFFGQGTRLTVV.

The J gene is TRBJ2-7, the V gene TRBV30; 14 bases match TRBD2. Losses at the gene ends were 1 base for V and 2 bases for J; bases not matched to a gene: 4. Germline lookup yields CDR1 GTSNPN and CDR2 SVGIG (reference sequence). This CDR3 contains 16 residues. The CDR3 nucleotides read TGTGCCTGGAGTGACCCGGGACTAGCGGGGGCCTACGAGCAGTACTTC. This translates into CAWSDPGLAGAYEQYF.

The chain combines TRBV10-3 with TRBJ1-2; TRBD1 is a possible D gene (6 bases). Germline lookup yields CDR1 ENHRY and CDR2 SYGVKD. The CDR3 consists of 14 residues. Trimming shortened V by 0 bases and J by 8 bases, and 13 bases separated the two germline ends. The CDR3 loop reads CAISESGSQGGYTF. In DNA form, the CDR3 reads TGTGCCATCAGTGAGTCGGGGTCACAGGGAGGCTACACCTTC.

The chain couples TRBV4-3 to TRBJ2-2; 9 bases are a match to TRBD2. This CDR3 contains 16 residues. Germline V CDR1 and CDR2: LGHNA, YSLEER. The junction had 10 bases not matched to a gene; V was cut back by 4 bases and J by 7 bases. CDR3 region: CASSRGNSGSGGELFF. In DNA, the CDR3 is TGCGCCAGCAGCCGGGGGAATAGCGGGAGCGGCGGGGAGCTGTTTTTT.

The chain couples TRBV20-1 to TRBJ2-1; 7 nucleotides line up with TRBD2. The CDR3 sequence is 11 residues long. Germline CDR1 is DFQATT and CDR2 is SNEGSKA (reference sequence). Written as DNA, the CDR3 is TGCAGGGCGAATAGCGGGCCTGAGCAGTTCTTC. It is translated as CRANSGPEQFF.

In its sample, this clonotype was seen a few times. This sequence joins TRBV5-1 and TRBJ1-2; 9 bases fit TRBD1. V trimming: 3 bases; J trimming: 6 bases; junction bases outside the gene matches: 6. The germline V gene encodes CDR1 SGHRS and CDR2 YFSETQ. The CDR3 totals 14 residues. The CDR3 sequence: CASSYPTGGDGYTF. The DNA of the CDR3 is TGCGCCAGCAGCTATCCGACAGGGGGTGATGGCTACACCTTC.

The chain combines TRBV20-1 with TRBJ1-5, with 7 bases aligning to TRBD1. This CDR3 has 12 residues. J lost 2 bases, V lost 8 bases, and 3 bases had no gene match. Germline V gene lookup returns CDR1 DFQATT and CDR2 SNEGSKA (reference sequence). The CDR3 bases are TGCAGTCTTACAGGGGGCAATCAGCCCCAGCATTTT. Residues: CSLTGGNQPQHF.

This CDR3 is CATSRVRTSGYNEQFF. The DNA of the CDR3 is TGTGCCACCAGCAGAGTTAGGACTAGCGGATACAATGAGCAGTTCTTC. The genes are TRBV15 and TRBJ2-1, with 10 positions matching TRBD2. J lost 4 bases, V lost 1 base, and 4 bases had no gene match. The V gene's germline CDR1 is LNHNV and CDR2 YYDKDF (reference sequence). There are 16 residues in the CDR3.

V usage is TRBV30 and J usage is TRBJ1-1, with TRBD1 matching 9 bases. This CDR3 has 14 amino acids. CDR1 is GTSNPN and CDR2 is SVGIG in the germline V gene (reference sequence). The trim removed 2 bases at V and 4 bases at J, leaving 5 bases unmatched. CDR3 DNA sequence: TGTGCCTGGAGTTTCGGACAGGGGAGCACTGAAGCTTTCTTT. This translates into CAWSFGQGSTEAFF.

This sequence joins TRBV27 and TRBJ2-7, with 7 bases identical to TRBD2. The ends lost 2 bases at V and 2 bases at J; junction bases unmatched: 3. The CDR3 loop spans 14 amino acids. Per the germline V gene, CDR1 is MNHEY and CDR2 is SMNVEV (reference sequence). CDR3 in DNA: TGTGCCAGCAGTTTAACTAGCGCAGCCTACGAGCAGTACTTC. This encodes CASSLTSAAYEQYF.

The chain carries TRBV30 and TRBJ1-5, with D hard to call. V was cut by 0 bases and J by 2 bases, with 8 bases left in between. CDR3 size: 14 residues. The V gene's germline CDR1 is GTSNPN and CDR2 SVGIG (reference sequence). The CDR3 reads CAWSVTRGNQPQHF. For the CDR3, the DNA is TGTGCCTGGAGTGTAACCCGGGGCAATCAGCCCCAGCATTTT.

The chain links TRBV27 to TRBJ2-5; D ambiguous. CDR3 size: 12 residues. Trimming pared 5 bases from V and 7 bases from J, leaving 11 bases between. Per germline, CDR1 MNHEY and CDR2 SMNVEV (reference sequence). The CDR3 nucleotides read TGTGCCAGCAGTGGCCTCCTCGGGACCCAGTACTTC. It yields the protein CASSGLLGTQYF.

This clonotype has just a few counts. The rearrangement uses TRBV12-3 or TRBV12-4 and TRBJ1-5; tentatively, D is TRBD1 (5 bases). This CDR3 has 14 residues. The germline V and J ends were trimmed by 6 bases and 7 bases, with 16 bases remaining between them. In DNA, the CDR3 is TGTGCCAGCAGCCCCGGGACCACAAACCAGCCCCAGCATTTT. It yields the protein CASSPGTTNQPQHF.

The chain joins TRBV4-1 to TRBJ1-2, with D hard to call. The CDR3 covers 16 residues. Germline V lookup: CDR1 MGHRA, CDR2 YSYEKL. V lost 1 base to trimming and J lost 4 bases, with 16 bases between them. This CDR3 is CASSQGGSGRPYGYTF. Here the CDR3 DNA reads TGCGCCAGCAGCCAAGGCGGGAGCGGAAGACCCTATGGCTACACCTTC.

This clonotype was counted a few times. The V gene is TRBV6-2 or TRBV6-3, the J gene TRBJ2-1; no definite D call. The germline gives CDR1 MNHEY, CDR2 SVGEGT. There are 17 residues in the CDR3. Between the trimmed V and J ends, which lost 2 bases and 4 bases, there was a span of 18 bases. CDR3 residues: CASSYEYNMRRYNEQFF. The CDR3 bases are TGTGCCAGCAGTTACGAGTATAATATGCGTCGTTACAATGAGCAGTTCTTC.

This clonotype was observed a few times. This chain uses TRBV12-3 or TRBV12-4 with TRBJ2-3; D is unclear. Trimming stripped 5 bases from V and 6 bases from J, with 6 bases between. This CDR3 has 11 residues. The chain's CDR3 is CASSAGDTQYF. The CDR3 DNA is TGTGCCAGCAGTGCTGGGGATACGCAGTATTTT.

This sequence joins TRBV15 and TRBJ2-1, with TRBD2 matching over 8 bases. V lost 6 bases and J lost 4; bases outside the gene matches: 2. Germline values: CDR1 LNHNV, CDR2 YYDKDF (reference sequence). CDR3 length: 13 amino acids. Here the CDR3 DNA reads TGTGCCACCAGTTCTAGCGGGTACAATGAGCAGTTCTTC. As protein: CATSSSGYNEQFF.

This clonotype came up a few times. This chain uses TRBV2 with TRBJ2-1; 7 positions agree with TRBD2. V trimming: 6 bases; J trimming: 6 bases; junction bases outside the gene matches: 2. Germline values: CDR1 SNHLY, CDR2 FYNNEI. This CDR3 region has 12 residues. CDR3 nucleotide sequence: TGTGCCAGCAGAGCTAGCGGCAATGAGCAGTTCTTC. Its translation: CASRASGNEQFF.

The sample holds a few counts of this clonotype. The J gene is TRBJ2-2, the V gene TRBV2; 7 nucleotides match TRBD1. V lost 0 bases, J lost 4 bases, and 2 bases stayed unmatched. Looked up from germline, CDR1 is SNHLY and CDR2 is FYNNEI. The CDR3 extends over 15 amino acids. The CDR3 sequence: CASSEAAGGTGELFF. CDR3 DNA: TGTGCCAGCAGTGAAGCGGCAGGGGGCACCGGGGAGCTGTTTTTT.

V and J are TRBV20-1 and TRBJ1-2, with unresolved D. Germline V gives CDR1 DFQATT, CDR2 SNEGSKA (reference sequence). There are 12 residues in the CDR3. V shed 0 bases and J shed 4 bases, with 6 bases lying between them. The CDR3 region has the DNA TGCAGTGCTAGAGATCGACCCTATGGCTACACCTTC. It specifies CSARDRPYGYTF.